This T cell receptor beta chain originates from a study of T cell responses to AZD1222 COVID-19 vaccine (dated by TCRdb to the early 2020s). For the wider study: Because spike-specific TCR depth and breadth did not differ between the two schedules, AZD1222 recipients who got a second dose at roughly 4 weeks were pooled with those who got a second dose at roughly 12 weeks. A total of about 230 trial participants underwent TCR sequencing, of whom about 210 received two doses of AZD1222 and about 25 received two doses of the MenACWY control vaccine. Enrollment into the trials was organized by age into subgroups of 18-55, 56-69 and 70-plus years, and those subgroups contained roughly 160, 29 and 62 TCR-sequenced participants, respectively. Paper-wide results and their limitations: After two AZD1222 doses, spike-specific TCR breadth and depth were significantly higher than at day 0 and than in MenACWY recipients. The 56-69-year group was small, and its depth increase did not reach significance, likely because of low power. Nearly half of unique spike-specific TCRs reportedly recognized epitopes outside regions mutated in the B.1.351 and B.1.1.7 variants. Participants were mostly white British, with more females than males. The authors suggested clonal diversity may have been underestimated. Conclusions about previously exposed vaccinees are limited because only a handful of AZD1222 recipients were SARS-CoV-2 seropositive at baseline. Because no day 14 peak-response samples were available, the repertoires could be characterized only after the peak T cell response. The whole spike protein was spanned by vaccine-associated CD4 TCRs, and dominant responses were seen in regions 160-218 and 743-854.

Taken with the paper, the label for time point translates to: baseline before first vaccination. Vaccinee samples were obtained from the UK trials COV001 and COV002, which included a single-blind randomized controlled phase 2/3 trial of AZD1222 (ChAdOx1 nCoV-19) in healthy adults. For TCRbeta chain sequencing, PBMC samples from trial participants were taken at day 0 and at day 28 after the second dose. The CDR3 spans 10 residues, from the cysteine through the phenylalanine. Left in the record is the CDR3 DNA by itself, 30 bases read in frame from the first base. V loses 5 bases of germline sequence and J loses 3 bases, and the interval between the two ends is 4 bases. CDR1 and CDR2 are drawn from the germline V gene (reference sequence): DFQATT, SNEGSKA. About this clone: The specificity of this receptor is unknown. Base qualities are not at hand, and no much larger clone is one base apart.

The CDR3 regions of human TCRbeta chains were analyzed by immunosequencing. In the paper's pipeline: Repertoire TCRs were checked for matches against a reference library of SARS-CoV-2-specific TCRs that had been generated using the MIRA antigen-specificity platform. Breadth meant the fraction of unique TCRs that were SARS-CoV-2-associated, whereas depth meant the fraction of total T cells that were SARS-CoV-2-associated. Using the MIRA data, each spike-specific TCR was mapped to the spike region that the TCR reacts to and placed in a CD4 or CD8 class. Log10-transformed breadth and depth values were compared by one-way ANOVA with Sidak's multiple comparisons tests. What TCRdb holds here is the immuneACCESS table cut down to in-frame rearrangements. Part of the clones is not present; checked against another copy, under half of the missing clones reflect an unresolved V gene, and the others are unexplained. That table gives V, J and clone size, and the DNA gave D and trimming. The sample table contains about 110,000 clones; only one count was recorded for around 86% of them. 1% to 1.5% of the sample lies in the top ten.

The chain uses TRBV20-1 and TRBJ2-5; the D gene lacks a confident call. The sequencing used peripheral blood, collected on day 0 of AZD1222 vaccination. This TCR was sampled from an adult in good health. CDR3 protein: CSAAEETQYF. The DNA is as follows: TGCAGTGCTGCCGAAGAGACCCAGTACTTC.